These 4 T cell receptor beta chains were all obtained from the same sample, sequenced in a study of shared clonotypes between healthy human individuals. Using immunoSEQ multiplex PCR, the repertoire was profiled, and TCRdb retains in-frame clones only, with some absent. The sample lists roughly 2.1 million clones, 85% to 95% seen once, with around 1.7% in the top ten. Naive CD8 cells comprised CD45RO-negative, CCR7-positively selected cells, excluding terminally differentiated effector memory CD45RA+ cells. The source material was naive CD8+ T cells from PBMCs. The receptors stem from a man between 18 and 35 years old in good health. Some clones in this sample may be carry-over from other donors' samples.

The CDR3 sequence is CASSVYGKMNTEAFF. In DNA form, the CDR3 reads TGTGCCAGCAGCGTTTACGGGAAGATGAACACTGAAGCTTTCTTT. This chain links TRBV9 with TRBJ1-1; no definite D call. Per the germline V gene, CDR1 is SGDLS and CDR2 is YYNGEE. Deletions cut 2 bases from V and 0 bases from J, with 11 bases between. The CDR3 has 15 residues.

This clone has just a few counts. The chain combines TRBV7-3 with TRBJ2-7; perhaps TRBD2 as D (6 bases). CDR3 size: 14 residues. Trimming shortened V by 7 bases and J by 4 bases, and 17 bases separated the two germline ends. The germline CDR1 and CDR2 sequences are SGHTA and FQGTGA. Here the CDR3 reads CASIIQGGIYEQYF. The CDR3 DNA is TGTGCCAGCATCATCCAGGGCGGGATTTACGAGCAGTACTTC.

V usage is TRBV27 and J usage is TRBJ2-2, with D maybe TRBD2 (6 bases). The ends were cut back, 3 bases at V and 4 bases at J, with 12 bases in the middle. This CDR3 spans 15 amino acids. Germline V gives CDR1 MNHEY, CDR2 SMNVEV (reference sequence). DNA for the CDR3: TGTGCCAGCAGTTTGAGTCTAGCGTTCACCGGGGAGCTGTTTTTT. Residues: CASSLSLAFTGELFF.

The CDR3 here is CASSRHNEQFF. As DNA, the CDR3 is TGTGCCAGCAGTCGACACAATGAGCAGTTCTTC. The V and J genes are TRBV27 and TRBJ2-1, with no clear D. This CDR3 has 11 amino acids. Trimming cost V 5 bases and J 5 bases, with 4 bases left between them. Germline lookup yields CDR1 MNHEY and CDR2 SMNVEV (reference sequence).